This T cell receptor (beta chain) was captured by sequencing in a study of blood T cell repertoires in COVID-19. Overall study: T cells, B-cell-depleted T cells, or PBMCs supplied cDNA or gDNA.

This clone was detected once. Germline CDR1 and CDR2: LGHDT and YNNKEL (reference sequence). The CDR3 loop spans 15 amino acids. Trimming removed 4 bases from V and 9 bases from J; junction bases left unmatched: 6. In the original processing: Researchers report that nucleated cell counts were estimated from reference gene primer amplification. Assay: immunoSEQ multiplex PCR; the TCRdb copy retains only in-frame clones and omits some. From that table come the V and J calls and clone size; the DNA was used to work out D and trimming. The data hold approximately 200,000 clones, with 86% observed a single time.

The chain has TRBV3-1 (or the pseudogene TRBV3-2) and TRBJ2-1; 13 bases are shared with TRBD2. This receptor was obtained from a woman aged 25 to 39 with active or convalescent COVID-19. Specimen: peripheral blood. The CDR3 region has the DNA TGTGCCAGCAGCCCTGGACTAGCGGGGGTTAGTGAGCAGTTCTTC. As protein: CASSPGLAGVSEQFF.